This paragraph reports one T cell receptor (beta chain). Its antigen is not identified. Clones were read by immunoSEQ multiplex PCR, and TCRdb kept only the in-frame ones, dropping some. The sample has more than 600,000 clones; 92% are singletons. The data stem from a study of shared clonotypes between healthy human individuals. Points from the study as a whole: The four-donor shared clonotypes exceeded non-shared clonotypes in generation probability, with non-shared ones scoring lower. Measured sharing among donors was expected to vary with sequencing depth.

The naive CD8 subset, CD45RO-negative cells positively selected for CCR7, excluded terminally differentiated effector memory CD45RA+ cells. The clonotype was recovered from a man aged 25 to 40 in good health. The specimen sequenced was naive CD8+ T cells sorted from blood.

The CDR3 bases are TGTGCCAGCAGCTTAGGGACGGTCCAAGAGACCCAGTACTTC. Translation: CASSLGTVQETQYF. The chain couples TRBV7-9 to TRBJ2-5; D uncertain. The CDR3 is 14 amino acids. Germline values: CDR1 SEHNR, CDR2 FQNEAQ (reference sequence). V was pared by 1 base and J by 1 base, with 7 bases between.